Each of the 10 T cell receptor beta chains below was sequenced from the same sample in a study of CD8+CD57+ T cells in acquired aplastic anemia. Genomic DNA constituted the template upon which TCR beta VDJ and CDR3 profiling was performed. TCRdb reanalysed the reads using MiXCR and keeps one entry per CDR3 protein. The table shows approximately 150,000 distinct CDR3 sequences, with around half occurring only once. It was patients with CD8+CD57+ cell expansion by flow cytometry who were chosen for sequencing. The sequenced material came from sorted CD4+, CD8+, or CD8+CD57+ T cells (not recorded which) from PBMCs. These receptors all come from a human donor with aplastic anemia.

The chain has TRBV19 and TRBJ1-2; D not certain. This CDR3 spans 14 amino acids. The V gene's germline CDR1 is LNHDA and CDR2 SQIVND (reference sequence). V lost 4 bases and J lost 8, with 17 bases in between. The CDR3 DNA sequence: TGTGCCAGTAGTACCCCGGGTCGAAGGAGGGGCTACACCTTC. It codes for CASSTPGRRRGYTF.

This clonotype has at least ten counts. This rearrangement joins TRBV24-1 to TRBJ1-3; D is uncertain. The V end was cut by 7 bases, the J end by 4 bases, with 10 bases between. The CDR3 covers 13 residues. From germline, CDR1 is KGHDR and CDR2 SFDVKD. The chain's CDR3 is CATRGSAGNTIYF. CDR3 DNA: TGTGCCACCAGGGGATCGGCGGGAAACACCATATATTTT.

The chain uses TRBV2 and TRBJ1-2, with unresolved D. The CDR3 loop spans 14 amino acids. CDR1 SNHLY and CDR2 FYNNEI come from the germline V gene. V was cut by 6 bases and J by 1 base, with 12 bases left in between. CDR3 nucleotides: TGTGCCAGCAGAATGAGCAGACTTAACTATGGCTACACCTTC. Translated: CASRMSRLNYGYTF.

About this clonotype itself: A much larger clonotype is one base distant, so this may be a read error. This chain links TRBV5-1 with TRBJ1-1; D not resolved. The CDR3 is made up of 15 amino acids. V lost 0 bases to trimming and J lost 7 bases, with 16 bases between them. Germline loops: CDR1 SGHRS, CDR2 YFSETQ. The CDR3 spells CASSLETPLTDEAFF. CDR3 nucleotides: TGCGCCAGCAGCTTGGAAACACCCTTGACCGATGAAGCTTTCTTT.

The rearrangement joins TRBV4-1 to TRBJ2-2, with 9 bases lining up with TRBD1. This CDR3 contains 15 residues. V was pared by 5 bases and J by 5 bases, with 6 bases of the junction left unmatched. Germline V gene data show CDR1 as MGHRA and CDR2 as YSYEKL. The CDR3 sequence is CASSTRTGETGELFF. The CDR3 DNA follows: TGCGCCAGCAGCACTCGGACAGGGGAGACCGGGGAGCTGTTTTTT.

This chain links TRBV19 with TRBJ1-6; 9 positions match TRBD1. This CDR3 region has 14 residues. With V trimmed by 4 bases and J by 9 bases, 4 bases remained unmatched. Germline V CDR1 and CDR2: LNHDA, SQIVND (reference sequence). CDR3: CASSTDRGRSPLHF. In DNA, the CDR3 is TGTGCCAGTAGTACGGACAGGGGTCGTTCACCCCTCCACTTT.

This clonotype appeared many times. V and J are TRBV9 and TRBJ1-5; possibly TRBD1 for D (5 bases). V lost 0 bases, J lost 10 bases, and 14 bases lay in between. This CDR3 contains 14 residues. Germline CDR1 reads SGDLS; CDR2 reads YYNGEE. Here the CDR3 reads CASSVDGTRGPQHF. The CDR3 region has the DNA TGTGCCAGCAGCGTAGACGGAACAAGGGGTCCCCAGCATTTT.

The CDR3 DNA reads TGCAGTGCTTACACCGGGACTAGGGCGTCCTACGAGCAGTACGTC. Its protein is CSAYTGTRASYEQYV. The rearrangement joins TRBV20-1 to TRBJ2-7, with 8 nucleotides matching TRBD2. CDR1 is DFQATT and CDR2 is SNEGSKA in the germline V gene (reference sequence). With 5 bases clipped from V and 1 base from J, the junction kept 10 bases outside the gene matches. The CDR3 contains 15 residues.

V and J are TRBV19 and TRBJ2-3; perhaps TRBD2 as D (5 bases). The CDR3 has 15 amino acids. Trimming cost V 5 bases and J 0 bases, with 12 bases left between them. Germline lookup yields CDR1 LNHDA and CDR2 SQIVND (reference sequence). CDR3 residues: CASSWLATSTDTQYF. Here the CDR3 DNA reads TGTGCCAGTAGTTGGTTAGCGACTAGCACAGATACGCAGTATTTT.

The chain employs TRBV7-9 and TRBJ1-5; D unresolved. CDR1 is SEHNR and CDR2 is FQNEAQ in the germline V gene (reference sequence). CDR3 length equals 13 residues. With 5 bases removed from V and 4 bases from J, the gap between germline ends came to 9 bases. The CDR3 loop is CASSPYTNQPQHF. As DNA, the CDR3 is TGTGCCAGCAGCCCGTACACGAATCAGCCCCAGCATTTT.